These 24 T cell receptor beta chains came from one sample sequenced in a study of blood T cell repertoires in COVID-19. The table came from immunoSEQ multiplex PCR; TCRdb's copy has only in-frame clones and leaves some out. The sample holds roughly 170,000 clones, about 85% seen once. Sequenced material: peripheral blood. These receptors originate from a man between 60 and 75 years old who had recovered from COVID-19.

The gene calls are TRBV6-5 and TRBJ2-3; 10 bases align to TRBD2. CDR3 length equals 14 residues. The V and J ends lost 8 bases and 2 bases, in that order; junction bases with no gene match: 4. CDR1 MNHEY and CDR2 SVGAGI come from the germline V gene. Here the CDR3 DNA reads TGTGCCAGCGGAAGCGGGGGGGACACAGATACGCAGTATTTT. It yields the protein CASGSGGDTDTQYF.

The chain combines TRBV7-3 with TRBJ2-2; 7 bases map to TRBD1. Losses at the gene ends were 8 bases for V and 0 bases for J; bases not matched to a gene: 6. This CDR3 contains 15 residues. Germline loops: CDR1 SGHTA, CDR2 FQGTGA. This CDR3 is CASAGQGANTGELFF. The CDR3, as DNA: TGTGCCAGCGCGGGCCAGGGGGCGAACACCGGGGAGCTGTTTTTT.

CDR3: CASSFTGDTRYEQYF. In DNA form, the CDR3 reads TGTGCCAGCAGCTTTACAGGGGACACTCGTTACGAGCAGTACTTC. The chain recombines TRBV7-8 with TRBJ2-7; 7 bases are a match to TRBD1. The V gene end was trimmed by 3 bases and the J gene end by 4 bases; junction bases not matched to a gene: 9. CDR3 size: 15 residues. Germline lookup yields CDR1 SGHVS and CDR2 FQNEAQ. The entire variable domain, with the rest obtained from reference TRBV7-8 and TRBJ2-7, is as follows: GAGVSQSPRYKVAKRGQDVALRCDPISGHVSLFWYQQALGQGPEFLTYFQNEAQLDKSGLPSDRFFAERPEGSVSTLKIQRTQQEDSAVYLCASSFTGDTRYEQYFGPGTRLTVT.

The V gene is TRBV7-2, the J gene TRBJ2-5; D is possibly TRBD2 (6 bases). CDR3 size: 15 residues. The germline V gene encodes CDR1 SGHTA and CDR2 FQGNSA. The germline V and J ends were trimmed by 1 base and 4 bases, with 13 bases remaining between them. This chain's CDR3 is CASSLVLGEAETQYF. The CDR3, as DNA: TGTGCCAGCAGCTTAGTCTTGGGGGAGGCAGAGACCCAGTACTTC.

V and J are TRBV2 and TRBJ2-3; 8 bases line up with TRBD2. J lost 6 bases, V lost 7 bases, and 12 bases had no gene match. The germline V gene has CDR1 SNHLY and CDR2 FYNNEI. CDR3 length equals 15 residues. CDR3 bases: TGTGCCAGCAAGGTGACCGGGGGGGCCTCGGATACGCAGTATTTT. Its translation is CASKVTGGASDTQYF. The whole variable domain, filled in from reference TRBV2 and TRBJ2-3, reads EPEVTQTPSHQVTQMGQEVILRCVPISNHLYFYWYRQILGQKVEFLVSFYNNEISEKSEIFDDQFSVERPDGSNFTLKIRSTKLEDSAMYFCASKVTGGASDTQYFGPGTRLTVL.

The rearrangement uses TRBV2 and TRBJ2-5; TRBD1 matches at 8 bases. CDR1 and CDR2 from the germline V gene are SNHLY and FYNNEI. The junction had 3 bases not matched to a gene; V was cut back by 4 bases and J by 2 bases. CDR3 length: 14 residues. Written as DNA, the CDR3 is TGTGCCAGCAGTGCCGGGACAGGACAAGAGACCCAGTACTTC. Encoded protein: CASSAGTGQETQYF.

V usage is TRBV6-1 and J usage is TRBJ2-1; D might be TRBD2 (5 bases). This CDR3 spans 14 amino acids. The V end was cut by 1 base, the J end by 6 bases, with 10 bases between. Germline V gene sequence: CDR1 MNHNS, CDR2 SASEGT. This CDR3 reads CASSEDPSINEQFF. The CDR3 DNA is TGTGCCAGCAGTGAAGATCCTAGCATCAATGAGCAGTTCTTC.

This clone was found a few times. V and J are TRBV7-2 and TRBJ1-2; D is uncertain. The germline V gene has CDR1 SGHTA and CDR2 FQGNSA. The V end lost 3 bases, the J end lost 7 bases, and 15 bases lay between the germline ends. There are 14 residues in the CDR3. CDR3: CASSLVRSSGGYTF. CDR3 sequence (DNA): TGTGCCAGCAGCTTGGTTCGGTCCTCGGGTGGCTACACCTTC.

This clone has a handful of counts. The CDR3 spells CASSVQGGTTGELFF. CDR3 in DNA: TGTGCCAGCAGTGTACAGGGGGGGACCACCGGGGAGCTGTTTTTT. The V call is TRBV2, the J call TRBJ2-2; D possibly corresponds to TRBD1 (8 bases). Trimming removed 4 bases from V and 4 bases from J, with 13 bases in between. Germline V gene data show CDR1 as SNHLY and CDR2 as FYNNEI. The CDR3 totals 15 residues. The full variable domain, completed using reference TRBV2 and TRBJ2-2, is EPEVTQTPSHQVTQMGQEVILRCVPISNHLYFYWYRQILGQKVEFLVSFYNNEISEKSEIFDDQFSVERPDGSNFTLKIRSTKLEDSAMYFCASSVQGGTTGELFFGEGSRLTVL.

DNA of the CDR3: TGTGCCAGCAGTCGGGACTTCTCCTACAATGAGCAGTTCTTC. It is translated as CASSRDFSYNEQFF. The chain combines TRBV11-2 with TRBJ2-1; TRBD2 might be the D (6 bases). Trimming removed 6 bases from V and 0 bases from J, with 9 bases in between. The CDR3 contains 14 residues. Germline CDR1 reads SGHAT; CDR2 reads FQNNGV.

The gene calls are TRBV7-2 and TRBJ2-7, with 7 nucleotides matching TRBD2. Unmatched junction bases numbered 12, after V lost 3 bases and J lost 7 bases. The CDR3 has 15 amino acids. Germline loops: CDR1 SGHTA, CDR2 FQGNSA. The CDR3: CASSFQGIARGEQYF. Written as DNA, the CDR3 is TGTGCCAGCAGCTTCCAGGGAATAGCGCGGGGGGAGCAGTACTTC.

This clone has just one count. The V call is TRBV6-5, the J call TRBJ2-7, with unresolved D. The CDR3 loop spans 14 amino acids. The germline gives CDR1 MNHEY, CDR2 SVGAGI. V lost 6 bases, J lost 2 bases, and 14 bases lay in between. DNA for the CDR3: TGTGCCAGCAGACTGATTACAGAAACCTACGAGCAGTACTTC. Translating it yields CASRLITETYEQYF.

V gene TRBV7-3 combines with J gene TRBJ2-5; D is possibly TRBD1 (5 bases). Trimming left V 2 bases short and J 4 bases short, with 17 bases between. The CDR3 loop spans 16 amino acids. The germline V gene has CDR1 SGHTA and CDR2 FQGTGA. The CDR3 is CASSLGARRGGETQYF. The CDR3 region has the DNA TGTGCCAGCAGCTTAGGGGCCCGACGAGGTGGAGAGACCCAGTACTTC.

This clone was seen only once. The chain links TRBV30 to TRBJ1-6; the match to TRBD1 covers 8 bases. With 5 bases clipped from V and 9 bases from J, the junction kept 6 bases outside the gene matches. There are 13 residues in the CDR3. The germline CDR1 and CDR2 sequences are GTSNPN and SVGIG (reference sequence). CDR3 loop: CAWAGTGGSPLHF. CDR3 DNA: TGTGCCTGGGCCGGGACAGGAGGTTCACCCCTCCACTTT.

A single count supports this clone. CDR3 sequence reads: CASSMPGGRDTEAFF. The CDR3 bases are TGTGCCAGTAGTATGCCGGGGGGCAGGGACACTGAAGCTTTCTTT. This chain links TRBV19 with TRBJ1-1, with D maybe TRBD1 (6 bases). Germline loops: CDR1 LNHDA, CDR2 SQIVND (reference sequence). The V end was cut by 3 bases, the J end by 3 bases, with 14 bases between. The CDR3 has 15 residues.

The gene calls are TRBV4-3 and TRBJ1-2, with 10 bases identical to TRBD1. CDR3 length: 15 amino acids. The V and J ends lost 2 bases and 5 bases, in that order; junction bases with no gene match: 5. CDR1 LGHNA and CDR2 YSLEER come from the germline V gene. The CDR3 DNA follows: TGCGCCAGCAGCCAAATGGGGGGACAGGGGTATGGCTACACCTTC. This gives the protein CASSQMGGQGYGYTF.

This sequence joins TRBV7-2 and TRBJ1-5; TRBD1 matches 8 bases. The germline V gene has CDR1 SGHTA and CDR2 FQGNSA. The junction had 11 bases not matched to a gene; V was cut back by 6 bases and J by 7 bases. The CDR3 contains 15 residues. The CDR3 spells CASRKAGGAGQPQHF. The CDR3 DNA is TGTGCCAGCAGAAAAGCAGGGGGCGCGGGGCAGCCCCAGCATTTT.

The CDR3 sequence is CASSLGQGGDTQYF. CDR3 DNA sequence: TGTGCCAGCAGTTTAGGGCAGGGGGGAGATACGCAGTATTTT. This rearrangement joins TRBV28 to TRBJ2-3; TRBD1 is a possible D gene (7 bases). V was trimmed by 2 bases and J by 5 bases, leaving 11 bases between them. The CDR3 spans 14 residues. Germline V gene sequence: CDR1 MDHEN, CDR2 SYDVKM.

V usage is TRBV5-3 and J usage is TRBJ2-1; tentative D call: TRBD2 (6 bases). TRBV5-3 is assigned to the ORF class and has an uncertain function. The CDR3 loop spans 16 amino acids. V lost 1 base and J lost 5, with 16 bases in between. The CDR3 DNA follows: TGTGCCAGAAGCTTGATGTCGGGGCGGGGTAACAATGAGCAGTTCTTC. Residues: CARSLMSGRGNNEQFF.

CDR3 protein: CASSLDLNQPQHF. CDR3 DNA: TGCGCCAGCAGCTTGGACCTAAATCAGCCCCAGCATTTT. V and J are TRBV5-1 and TRBJ1-5; D is unresolved. V was pared by 0 bases and J by 4 bases, with 5 bases between. The CDR3 runs 13 residues. Per the germline V gene, CDR1 is SGHRS and CDR2 is YFSETQ. Complete variable domain (other parts from reference TRBV5-1 and TRBJ1-5): KAGVTQTPRYLIKTRGQQVTLSCSPISGHRSVSWYQQTPGQGLQFLFEYFSETQRNKGNFPGRFSGRQFSNSRSEMNVSTLELGDSALYLCASSLDLNQPQHFGDGTRLSIL.

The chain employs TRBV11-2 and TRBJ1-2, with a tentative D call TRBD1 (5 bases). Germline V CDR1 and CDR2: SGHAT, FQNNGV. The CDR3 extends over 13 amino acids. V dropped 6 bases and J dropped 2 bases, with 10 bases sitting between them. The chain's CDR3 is CASSNQGNYGYTF. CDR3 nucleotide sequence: TGTGCCAGCAGTAATCAGGGCAACTATGGCTACACCTTC.

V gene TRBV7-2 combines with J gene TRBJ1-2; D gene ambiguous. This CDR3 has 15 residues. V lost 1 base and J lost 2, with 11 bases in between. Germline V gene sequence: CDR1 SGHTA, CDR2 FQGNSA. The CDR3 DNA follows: TGTGCCAGCAGCTTAGTATTTCAGAACAACTATGGCTACACCTTC. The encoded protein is CASSLVFQNNYGYTF.

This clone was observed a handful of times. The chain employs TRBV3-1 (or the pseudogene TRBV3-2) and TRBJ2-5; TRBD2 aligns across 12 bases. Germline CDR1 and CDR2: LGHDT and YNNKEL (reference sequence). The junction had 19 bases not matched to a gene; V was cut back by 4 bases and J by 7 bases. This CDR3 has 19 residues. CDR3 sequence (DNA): TGTGCCAGCAGCCCTAACCCTCTTCTAGCGGGGGGGGAGTTGGCGACCCAGTACTTC. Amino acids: CASSPNPLLAGGELATQYF.

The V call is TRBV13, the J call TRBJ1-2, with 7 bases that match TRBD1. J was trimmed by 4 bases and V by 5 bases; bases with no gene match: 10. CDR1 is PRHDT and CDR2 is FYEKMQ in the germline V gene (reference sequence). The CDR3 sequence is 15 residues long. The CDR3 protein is CASSLTDSGGYGYTF. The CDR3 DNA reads TGTGCCAGCAGCCTCACAGACTCAGGGGGCTATGGCTACACCTTC. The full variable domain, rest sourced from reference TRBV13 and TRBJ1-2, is AAGVIQSPRHLIKEKRETATLKCYPIPRHDTVYWYQQGPGQDPQFLISFYEKMQSDKGSIPDRFSAQQFSDYHSELNMSSLELGDSALYFCASSLTDSGGYGYTFGSGTRLTVV.